The entry below gives a single T cell receptor (beta chain) sequence along with its context. The data were produced by immunoSEQ multiplex PCR, yet TCRdb's version contains in-frame clones alone and is incomplete. The data show hundreds of thousands of clones, roughly 90% seen once. The record originates from a study of blood T cell repertoires in COVID-19. J was trimmed by 1 base and V by 7 bases; bases with no gene match: 4. The CDR3 loop spans 12 amino acids. The germline V gene has CDR1 SQVTM and CDR2 ANQGSEA. Sequencing was performed on PBMCs or T cells enriched from blood (not recorded which). The chain combines TRBV29-1 with TRBJ2-7; TRBD1 aligns across 7 bases. The clonotype originates from a woman in her forties or fifties who had recovered from COVID-19. The CDR3 bases are TGCAGCGCCGGACAGGTTTCCTACGAGCAGTACTTC. This encodes CSAGQVSYEQYF.